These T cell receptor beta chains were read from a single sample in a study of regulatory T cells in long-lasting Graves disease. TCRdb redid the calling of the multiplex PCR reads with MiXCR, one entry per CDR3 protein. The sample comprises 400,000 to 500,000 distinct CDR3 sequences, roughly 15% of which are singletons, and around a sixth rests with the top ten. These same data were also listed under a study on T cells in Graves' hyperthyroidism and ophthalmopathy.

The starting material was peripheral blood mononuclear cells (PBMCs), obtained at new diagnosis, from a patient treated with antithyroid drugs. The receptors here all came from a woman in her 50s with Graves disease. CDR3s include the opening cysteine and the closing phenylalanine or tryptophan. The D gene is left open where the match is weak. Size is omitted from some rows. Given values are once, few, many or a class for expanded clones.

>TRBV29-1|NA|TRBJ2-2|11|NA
TGCAGCGTTGATAGGACCGGGGAGCTGTTTTTT
CSVDRTGELFF
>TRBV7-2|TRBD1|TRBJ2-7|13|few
TGTGCCAGCGGCCTCCAGGGGGCTGTCGGGCAGTACTTC
CASGLQGAVGQYF
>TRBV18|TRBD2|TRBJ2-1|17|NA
TGTGCCAGCTCACCACAGGTGTCTGGCGGGAGGGTTAATGAGCAGTTCTTC
CASSPQVSGGRVNEQFF
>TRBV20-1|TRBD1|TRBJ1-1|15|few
TGCAGTGCTCCCCGGACAGGGAGGCTTGACACTGAAGCTTTCTTT
CSAPRTGRLDTEAFF
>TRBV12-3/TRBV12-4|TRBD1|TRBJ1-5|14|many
TGTGCCAGCACTCTGACAGGGAATGGTCAGCCCCAGCATTTT
CASTLTGNGQPQHF
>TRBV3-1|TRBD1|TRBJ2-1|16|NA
TGTGCCAGCACCGACCTCGCGGGACAGGGGGCGGGTGAGCAGTTCTTC
CASTDLAGQGAGEQFF
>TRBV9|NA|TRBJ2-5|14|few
TGTGCCAGCAGCCCCCAGACAGTCCAAGAGACCCAGTACTTC
CASSPQTVQETQYF
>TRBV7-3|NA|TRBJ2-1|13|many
TGTGCCAGCAGCTTAAACAGCTACAATGAGCAGTTCTTC
CASSLNSYNEQFF
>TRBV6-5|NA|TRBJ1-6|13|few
TGTGCCAGCAGTTCGAGATCTAATTCACCCCTCCACTTT
CASSSRSNSPLHF
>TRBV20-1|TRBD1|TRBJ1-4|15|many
TGCAGTGCCCGAGGACAGGTCGGGACTAATGAAAAACTGTTTTTT
CSARGQVGTNEKLFF
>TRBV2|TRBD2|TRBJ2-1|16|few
TGTGCCAGCAGTCAGACTAGCGGGACTCTGTACAATGAGCAGTTCTTC
CASSQTSGTLYNEQFF